This T cell receptor (beta chain) was recovered during a study of T cell clones after liver transplantation. The wider study: A pre-transplant mixed lymphocyte reaction with TCRbeta sequencing defined graft-donor-reactive clones followed in post-transplant blood.

With 4 bases clipped from V and 1 base from J, the junction kept 7 bases outside the gene matches. Germline-derived CDR1 and CDR2 are SGHNT and YYREEE (reference sequence). CDR3 length: 16 amino acids. The assay was immunoSEQ multiplex PCR, and TCRdb's table has in-frame clones only and misses some. The sample comprises tens of thousands of clones, about 80% of which are singletons, and 0.65% to 0.85% rests with the top ten. The TCR was taken from a human patient who received a liver transplant. T cells may partly derive from the graft donor. The chain joins TRBV5-4 to TRBJ2-3, with TRBD1 identical over 9 bases. The material was CD4+ T cells from blood, obtained 12 months after liver transplant. The CDR3 spells CASSQDRDRGTDTQYF. CDR3 sequence (DNA): TGTGCCAGCAGCCAAGATCGGGACAGGGGCACAGATACGCAGTATTTT.